This TCR beta chain was retrieved from a study of T cells in Graves' hyperthyroidism and ophthalmopathy. Ophthalmopathy in the patients scored at least 3 on Clinical Activity Score and at least 4 on NOSPECS grade, lasting under 3 months. After removal of 8 bases from V and 6 bases from J, the junction contained 6 bases not matched to a gene. Germline-derived CDR1 and CDR2 are MNHNS and SASEGT. This CDR3 spans 14 amino acids. Researchers amplified the TCR beta CDR3 regions from RNA transcripts. The TCR CDR3 first-round RT-PCR relied on the HTBI primer set. TCRdb fed the multiplex PCR reads into MiXCR, producing one record per CDR3 protein. The sample consists of about 290,000 distinct CDR3 sequences, more than 15% of them appearing once.

This chain links TRBV6-1 with TRBJ2-2; TRBD1 matches 10 bases. The TCR comes from a woman in her sixties with Graves' ophthalmopathy. The sequencing input was blood. The CDR3 DNA is TGTGCCAGCGTCCGGGACAGGGGAGCCGGGGAGCTGTTTTTT. Encoded protein: CASVRDRGAGELFF.